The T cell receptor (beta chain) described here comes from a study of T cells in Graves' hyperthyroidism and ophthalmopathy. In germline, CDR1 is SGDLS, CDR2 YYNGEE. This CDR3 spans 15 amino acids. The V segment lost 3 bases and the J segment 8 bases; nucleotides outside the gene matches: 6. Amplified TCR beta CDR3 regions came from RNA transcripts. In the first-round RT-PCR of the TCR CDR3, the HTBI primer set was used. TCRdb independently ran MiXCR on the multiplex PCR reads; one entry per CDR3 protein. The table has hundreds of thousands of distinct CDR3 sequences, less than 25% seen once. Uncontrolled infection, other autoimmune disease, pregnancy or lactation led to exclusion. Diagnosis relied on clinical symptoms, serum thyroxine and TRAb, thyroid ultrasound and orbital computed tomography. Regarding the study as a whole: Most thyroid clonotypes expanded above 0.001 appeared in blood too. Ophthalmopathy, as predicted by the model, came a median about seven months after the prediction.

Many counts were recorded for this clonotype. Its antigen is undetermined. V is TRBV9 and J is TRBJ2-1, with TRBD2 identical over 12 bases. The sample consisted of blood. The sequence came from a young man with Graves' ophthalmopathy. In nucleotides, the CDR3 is TGTGCCAGCAGCGATGGGGGACTAGCGGGCGATGAGCAGTTCTTC. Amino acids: CASSDGGLAGDEQFF.